The 27 T cell receptor beta chains below were found in one sample sequenced in a study of T cells in localized non-small cell lung cancer. Profiling relied on immunoSEQ multiplex PCR, and the TCRdb table lists in-frame clones only, not all of them. Here the sample spans fewer than 25,000 clones, 86% being singletons. The sequences come from peripheral blood, collected before any cancer treatment. Receptors originate from a woman aged 40 to 75 with stage I lung adenocarcinoma.

The gene calls are TRBV5-1 and TRBJ2-1, with TRBD1 matching 8 bases. There are 18 residues in the CDR3. V gave up 4 bases and J gave up 0 bases; unmatched junction bases: 12. Germline CDR1 SGHRS, CDR2 YFSETQ. The CDR3 DNA reads as TGCGCCAGCAGCCTTGGGACAGGTTTCACTCGCTCCTACAATGAGCAGTTCTTC. Residues: CASSLGTGFTRSYNEQFF.

The chain has TRBV11-2 and TRBJ1-6; tentatively, D is TRBD1 (5 bases). Germline CDR1 reads SGHAT; CDR2 reads FQNNGV. Trimming left V 6 bases short and J 9 bases short, with 15 bases between. The CDR3 is 14 residues long. The DNA for the CDR3 is TGTGCCAGCAGACCTCCCGCGGGGACTTCACCCCTCCACTTT. Protein product: CASRPPAGTSPLHF.

The V gene is TRBV19, the J gene TRBJ2-1, with 9 bases identical to TRBD2. V was clipped by 7 bases and J by 9 bases; unmatched bases: 13. This CDR3 has 15 residues. Germline CDR1 is LNHDA and CDR2 is SQIVND (reference sequence). The CDR3 DNA reads as TGTGCCAGTACCCCGAAGCGGGGGGCCAATCCTGAGCAGTTCTTC. It codes for CASTPKRGANPEQFF.

The genes are TRBV9 and TRBJ1-1; D is possibly TRBD1 (6 bases). Deletions cut 1 base from V and 3 bases from J, with 19 bases between. The CDR3 has 17 residues. The germline V gene encodes CDR1 SGDLS and CDR2 YYNGEE. CDR3 nucleotide sequence: TGTGCCAGCAGCGTAACTACAGGGTCTGCAGGGGACACTGAAGCTTTCTTT. It translates to CASSVTTGSAGDTEAFF. The full variable domain, completed using reference TRBV9 and TRBJ1-1, is DSGVTQTPKHLITATGQRVTLRCSPRSGDLSVYWYQQSLDQGLQFLIQYYNGEERAKGNILERFSAQQFPDLHSELNLSSLELGDSALYFCASSVTTGSAGDTEAFFGQGTRLTVV.

The V gene is TRBV2, the J gene TRBJ1-5, with 8 bases matching TRBD1. V shed 6 bases and J 6 bases; nucleotides not matched to a gene: 16. The germline CDR1 and CDR2 sequences are SNHLY and FYNNEI. The length of the CDR3 is 17 residues. CDR3 protein: CASSKNRDRRWGQPQHF. The CDR3, as DNA: TGTGCCAGCAGCAAAAACCGGGACAGGAGATGGGGTCAGCCCCAGCATTTT.

This chain uses TRBV7-9 with TRBJ1-3; D is ambiguous. The CDR3 loop spans 15 amino acids. The V gene lost 5 bases and the J gene lost 4 bases, with 15 bases spanning the gap. Germline V gene sequence: CDR1 SEHNR, CDR2 FQNEAQ (reference sequence). Here the CDR3 DNA reads TGTGCCAGCAGCCCCCCCCCTCGTTTAGGAAACACCATATATTTT. As protein: CASSPPPRLGNTIYF.

This rearrangement joins TRBV9 to TRBJ1-2, with D unclear. CDR1 is SGDLS and CDR2 is YYNGEE in the germline V gene. CDR3 size: 13 residues. V dropped 5 bases and J dropped 2 bases, with 10 bases sitting between them. The CDR3 nucleotides read TGTGCCAGCAGTGGGAGCCCAAACTATGGCTACACCTTC. It translates to CASSGSPNYGYTF. The full variable domain, its missing parts supplied by reference TRBV9 and TRBJ1-2, is DSGVTQTPKHLITATGQRVTLRCSPRSGDLSVYWYQQSLDQGLQFLIQYYNGEERAKGNILERFSAQQFPDLHSELNLSSLELGDSALYFCASSGSPNYGYTFGSGTRLTVV.

The CDR3 region is CASSSRGNTEAFF. The CDR3 DNA reads as TGTGCCAGCAGCTCAAGAGGGAACACTGAAGCTTTCTTT. This chain connects TRBV11-3 to TRBJ1-1; D remains ambiguous. V was trimmed by 4 bases and J by 1 base, leaving 7 bases between them. The CDR3 runs to 13 residues. Germline CDR1 reads SGHNT; CDR2 reads YENEEA.

This sequence joins TRBV11-2 and TRBJ1-5; weak D call: TRBD1 (6 bases). The CDR3 runs 14 residues. V shed 5 bases and J shed 7 bases, with 15 bases lying between them. Germline V CDR1 and CDR2: SGHAT, FQNNGV. Here the CDR3 reads CASSHAGGGQPQHF. Here the CDR3 DNA reads TGTGCCAGCAGCCATGCTGGGGGCGGGCAGCCCCAGCATTTT.

V usage is TRBV15 and J usage is TRBJ1-5; the D is unclear. The CDR3 spans 15 residues. The V gene's germline CDR1 is LNHNV and CDR2 YYDKDF (reference sequence). The ends were cut back, 0 bases at V and 5 bases at J, with 11 bases in the middle. The chain's CDR3 is CATSRDLTEDQPQHF. CDR3 nucleotide sequence: TGTGCCACCAGCAGAGATCTGACGGAGGATCAGCCCCAGCATTTT.

V gene TRBV7-2 combines with J gene TRBJ2-1; TRBD2 matches at 8 bases. Trimming cost V 3 bases and J 6 bases; bases outside gene matches: 7. The CDR3 extends over 15 amino acids. The germline CDR1 and CDR2 sequences are SGHTA and FQGNSA. As DNA, the CDR3 is TGTGCCAGCAGCTTTAAGCGGGGGTATATCAATGAGCAGTTCTTC. It translates to CASSFKRGYINEQFF.

This chain uses TRBV28 with TRBJ1-6, with D unclear. Deletions cut 5 bases from V and 0 bases from J, with 17 bases between. This CDR3 contains 18 residues. Germline V CDR1 and CDR2: MDHEN, SYDVKM. Here the CDR3 reads CASSPNTGPSSYNSPLHF. The CDR3 nucleotides read TGTGCCAGCAGTCCGAATACCGGGCCCAGCTCCTATAATTCACCCCTCCACTTT.

V is TRBV10-3 and J is TRBJ1-2, with TRBD1 matching over 9 bases. The ends lost 0 bases at V and 6 bases at J; junction bases unmatched: 5. Per germline, CDR1 ENHRY and CDR2 SYGVKD. This CDR3 is 15 amino acids long. This chain's CDR3 is CAISESRTGENGYTF. In nucleotides, the CDR3 is TGTGCCATCAGTGAGTCCCGGACAGGGGAGAATGGCTACACCTTC.

The V gene is TRBV7-2, the J gene TRBJ2-5; D assignment may be TRBD1 or TRBD2 (5 bases each). Trimming stripped 11 bases from V and 2 bases from J, with 18 bases between. Germline loops: CDR1 SGHTA, CDR2 FQGNSA. The CDR3 spans 14 residues. CDR3 nucleotides: TGTGCCGGGGCCTCGGGGCGGCTACAAGAGACCCAGTACTTC. It yields the protein CAGASGRLQETQYF.

The table lists this clone with a count of one. This sequence joins TRBV7-6 and TRBJ2-7; maybe TRBD1 (5 bases). Trimming took off 0 bases at V and 2 bases at J, with 8 bases between the two ends. Germline V gives CDR1 SGHVS, CDR2 FNYEAQ. The CDR3 spans 14 residues. The CDR3 reads CASSLAGPTYEQYF. The CDR3 DNA follows: TGTGCCAGCAGCTTAGCGGGGCCGACCTACGAGCAGTACTTC. Combining the CDR3 with reference TRBV7-6 and TRBJ2-7 gives the whole variable domain GAGVSQSPRYKVTKRGQDVALRCDPISGHVSLYWYRQALGQGPEFLTYFNYEAQQDKSGLPNDRFSAERPEGSISTLTIQRTEQRDSAMYRCASSLAGPTYEQYFGPGTRLTVT.

This chain uses TRBV4-2 with TRBJ2-7, with a possible D match to TRBD1 (5 bases). The CDR3 extends over 15 amino acids. CDR1 is LGHNA, CDR2 YNFKEQ, per germline. With 0 bases removed from V and 0 bases from J, the gap between germline ends came to 9 bases. The CDR3: CASSQDYRSSYEQYF. The CDR3 DNA reads TGTGCCAGCAGCCAAGATTACAGGAGCTCCTACGAGCAGTACTTC.

The chain recombines TRBV5-8 with TRBJ2-7; D may be TRBD1 (6 bases). Trimming pared 9 bases from V and 0 bases from J, leaving 19 bases between. CDR1 and CDR2 (germline): SGHTS, YDEGEE. CDR3 size: 15 residues. CDR3 amino acids: CANPPGQPPSYEQYF. CDR3 bases: TGTGCCAATCCTCCGGGACAACCCCCCTCCTACGAGCAGTACTTC. Complete variable domain (other parts from reference TRBV5-8 and TRBJ2-7): EAGVTQSPTHLIKTRGQQATLRCSPISGHTSVYWYQQALGLGLQFLLWYDEGEERNRGNFPPRFSGRQFPNYSSELNVNALELEDSALYLCANPPGQPPSYEQYFGPGTRLTVT.

J is TRBJ1-2 and V is TRBV6-5; TRBD1 is a possible D gene (5 bases). Per germline, CDR1 MNHEY and CDR2 SVGAGI. This CDR3 contains 12 residues. Trimming cost V 4 bases and J 5 bases, with 8 bases left between them. In nucleotides, the CDR3 is TGTGCCAGCAGTTTCGACAGATATGGCTACACCTTC. Encoded protein: CASSFDRYGYTF.

V gene TRBV25-1 combines with J gene TRBJ2-7; D is undetermined. V lost 3 bases and J lost 0, with 6 bases in between. The CDR3 sequence is 13 residues long. In germline, CDR1 is MGHDK, CDR2 SYGVNS. CDR3 sequence reads: CASSESSSYEQYF. DNA for the CDR3: TGTGCCAGCAGTGAGTCTAGCTCCTACGAGCAGTACTTC.

This chain uses TRBV6-8 with TRBJ1-6; no firm D call. V was pared by 8 bases and J by 0 bases, with 17 bases between. This CDR3 spans 17 amino acids. Germline assignment: CDR1 MNHGY and CDR2 SAAAGT. The DNA of the CDR3 is TGTGCCAGCCCCCCCAAAAGGATCAGCTCCTATAATTCACCCCTCCACTTT. Amino acid sequence: CASPPKRISSYNSPLHF.

The chain is built from TRBV11-3 and TRBJ2-2; D remains unclear. The CDR3 has 14 amino acids. CDR1 and CDR2 from the germline V gene are SGHNT and YENEEA. V lost 5 bases to trimming and J lost 3 bases, with 10 bases between them. CDR3 amino acids: CASSPATHTGELFF. In nucleotides, the CDR3 is TGTGCCAGCAGCCCAGCGACACACACCGGGGAGCTGTTTTTT. The whole variable domain, remainder taken from reference TRBV11-3 and TRBJ2-2, is EAGVVQSPRYKIIEKKQPVAFWCNPISGHNTLYWYLQNLGQGPELLIRYENEEAVDDSQLPKDRFSAERLKGVDSTLKIQPAELGDSAVYLCASSPATHTGELFFGEGSRLTVL.

The CDR3 loop is CASSSPETQYF. The CDR3 coding sequence is TGTGCCAGCAGCTCCCCGGAGACCCAGTACTTC. This rearrangement joins TRBV2 to TRBJ2-5; D not resolved. Germline CDR1 is SNHLY and CDR2 is FYNNEI. The CDR3 totals 11 residues. The V end was cut by 6 bases, the J end by 5 bases, with 7 bases between.

V is TRBV4-1 and J is TRBJ1-5, with D hard to call. The germline CDR1 and CDR2 sequences are MGHRA and YSYEKL. V was cut by 1 base and J by 4 bases, with 14 bases left in between. The CDR3 totals 16 residues. CDR3 DNA sequence: TGCGCCAGCAGCCAAGGGGTCTTTTGGGAGAATCAGCCCCAGCATTTT. This sequence encodes CASSQGVFWENQPQHF.

A few counts support this clone. The J gene is TRBJ2-1, the V gene TRBV27, with 8 nucleotides matching TRBD1. Germline lookup yields CDR1 MNHEY and CDR2 SMNVEV (reference sequence). The trim removed 5 bases at V and 7 bases at J, leaving 7 bases unmatched. This CDR3 region has 14 residues. The chain's CDR3 is CASSPRTGMNEQFF. The CDR3 DNA reads TGTGCCAGCAGTCCTCGGACAGGGATGAATGAGCAGTTCTTC.

There are a few counts of this clone. The rearrangement links TRBV2 to TRBJ2-3; 14 bases agree with TRBD2. Germline V gene data show CDR1 as SNHLY and CDR2 as FYNNEI. The V and J ends lost 6 bases and 9 bases, in that order; junction bases with no gene match: 5. There are 14 residues in the CDR3. The CDR3 nucleotides read TGTGCCAGCAGAACCGGGACTAGCGGGGGCACGCAGTATTTT. The encoded protein is CASRTGTSGGTQYF.

V gene TRBV5-1 combines with J gene TRBJ2-1; D perhaps matches TRBD2 (6 bases). CDR1 and CDR2 from the germline V gene are SGHRS and YFSETQ. Trimming took off 4 bases at V and 8 bases at J, with 25 bases between the two ends. There are 17 residues in the CDR3. CDR3 amino acids: CASSGTGTSEGDDEQFF. DNA for the CDR3: TGCGCCAGCAGCGGAACTGGGACTTCCGAAGGGGATGATGAGCAGTTCTTC.

The genes are TRBV28 and TRBJ1-2; D is perhaps TRBD1 (6 bases). Trimming left V 1 base short and J 4 bases short, with 10 bases between. This CDR3 spans 14 amino acids. Per germline, CDR1 MDHEN and CDR2 SYDVKM. CDR3 residues: CASSLSGGIYGYTF. CDR3 nucleotides: TGTGCCAGCAGTTTATCGGGGGGCATCTATGGCTACACCTTC.